Shown below are 30 T cell receptor beta chains from a single sample sequenced in a study of T-cell memory formation after mild COVID-19. TCRdb re-analysed the 5' RACE reads in MiXCR, keeping a single row per CDR3 protein. The table records 350,000 to 500,000 distinct CDR3 sequences, about a sixth of them present only once. The material sequenced was PBMCs or a T cell subset sorted from them (not recorded which). These receptor sequences come from a young man who had mild COVID-19 (a few samples of this study predate the infection). Cell type and time point are not known.

The genes are TRBV3-1 and TRBJ1-5; a weak D match, TRBD1 (5 bases). V lost 3 bases and J 0 bases, leaving 9 bases between the germline ends. The CDR3 is made up of 15 amino acids. CDR1 and CDR2 from the germline V gene are LGHDT and YNNKEL (reference sequence). The CDR3 loop is CASSHRQNSNQPQHF. The DNA for the CDR3 is TGTGCCAGCAGCCATAGACAGAATAGCAATCAGCCCCAGCATTTT. The full variable domain, its missing parts supplied by reference TRBV3-1 and TRBJ1-5, is DTAVSQTPKYLVTQMGNDKSIKCEQNLGHDTMYWYKQDSKKFLKIMFSYNNKELIINETVPNRFSPKSPDKAHLNLHINSLELGDSAVYFCASSHRQNSNQPQHFGDGTRLSIL.

This clonotype has ten or more counts. This rearrangement joins TRBV6-5 to TRBJ2-3; 13 nucleotides align to TRBD2. This CDR3 is built from 15 residues. J gave up 4 bases and V 2 bases, and 0 bases lay outside the gene matches. CDR1 and CDR2 from the germline V gene are MNHEY and SVGAGI. This CDR3 is CASSYTSGGADTQYF. CDR3 nucleotide sequence: TGTGCCAGCAGTTACACTAGCGGGGGGGCAGATACGCAGTATTTT.

This sequence joins TRBV3-1 and TRBJ1-6; D not resolved. The CDR3 totals 14 residues. Germline loops: CDR1 LGHDT, CDR2 YNNKEL (reference sequence). Trimming removed 1 base from V and 8 bases from J, with 9 bases in between. CDR3 protein: CASSQVAGDSPLHF. For the CDR3, the DNA is TGTGCCAGCAGCCAAGTGGCTGGGGATTCACCCCTCCACTTT.

The chain is built from TRBV4-3 and TRBJ2-7; the D call may be TRBD1 or TRBD2 (5 bases each). This CDR3 has 15 residues. Trimming removed 0 bases at V and 8 bases at J, with 17 bases between. Germline V lookup: CDR1 LGHNA, CDR2 YSLEER. The DNA for the CDR3 is TGCGCCAGCAGCCAAGAATGGGGACCCTCCTTCCAGCAGTACTTC. This gives the protein CASSQEWGPSFQQYF.

J is TRBJ1-1 and V is TRBV7-9; D is ambiguous. The CDR3 runs to 15 residues. Germline V gene sequence: CDR1 SEHNR, CDR2 FQNEAQ (reference sequence). Deletions cut 4 bases from V and 1 base from J, with 13 bases between. The CDR3 DNA reads as TGTGCCAGCAGCTCCCGGGCCAGAGGGAACACTGAAGCTTTCTTT. Its translation is CASSSRARGNTEAFF.

CDR3 in DNA: TGTGCCAGCAGCCGGGGACGGGTACAAGAGACCCAGTACTTC. Its translation: CASSRGRVQETQYF. V is TRBV7-8 and J is TRBJ2-5, with D perhaps matching TRBD1 or TRBD2 (5 bases each). Looked up from germline, CDR1 is SGHVS and CDR2 is FQNEAQ. Trimming pared 5 bases from V and 2 bases from J, leaving 12 bases between. The CDR3 runs to 14 residues.

A few counts support this clonotype. J is TRBJ2-6 and V is TRBV6-2 or TRBV6-3; D possibly corresponds to TRBD2 (5 bases). Germline CDR1 is MNHEY and CDR2 is SVGEGT. The CDR3 contains 15 residues. V was trimmed by 2 bases and J by 0 bases, leaving 5 bases between them. Here the CDR3 reads CASSYAGSGANVLTF. The CDR3 DNA reads as TGTGCCAGCAGTTACGCGGGCTCTGGGGCCAACGTCCTGACTTTC.

This clonotype has a handful of counts. The J gene is TRBJ2-1, the V gene TRBV20-1; TRBD2 matches 7 bases. The CDR3 consists of 13 residues. Trimming at V came to 2 bases and at J to 4 bases, leaving 2 bases not matched to a gene. The germline V gene has CDR1 DFQATT and CDR2 SNEGSKA (reference sequence). DNA for the CDR3: TGCAGTGCTAGATACGGGGGGTACAATGAGCAGTTCTTC. Its protein is CSARYGGYNEQFF.

This clonotype was seen more than once but under ten times. The genes are TRBV12-3 or TRBV12-4 and TRBJ1-6, with no clear D. The CDR3 covers 14 residues. The ends were cut back, 3 bases at V and 9 bases at J, with 12 bases in the middle. In DNA form, the CDR3 reads TGTGCCAGCAGTTTTGCAGAGAAGGGTTCACCCCTCCACTTT. Its protein product is CASSFAEKGSPLHF.

V and J are TRBV5-4 and TRBJ2-7; D remains ambiguous. Per germline, CDR1 SGHNT and CDR2 YYREEE (reference sequence). V lost 4 bases, J lost 2 bases, and 10 bases lay in between. The CDR3 length is 13 residues. The CDR3 sequence: CASSTGPPYEQYF. As DNA, the CDR3 is TGTGCCAGCAGCACCGGGCCTCCCTACGAGCAGTACTTC.

In this sample, this clonotype turned up a few times. CDR3: CASRYGTLNTEAFF. The DNA for the CDR3 is TGTGCCAGCAGATACGGGACACTTAACACTGAAGCTTTCTTT. The chain couples TRBV7-9 to TRBJ1-1; a weak D match, TRBD1 (6 bases). V shed 6 bases and J shed 2 bases, with 13 bases lying between them. The CDR3 loop spans 14 amino acids. Per germline, CDR1 SEHNR and CDR2 FQNEAQ (reference sequence).

The chain joins TRBV12-3 or TRBV12-4 to TRBJ2-5; the D gene could be TRBD1 or TRBD2 (5 bases each). Deletions cut 5 bases from V and 3 bases from J, with 10 bases between. The CDR3 loop spans 13 amino acids. CDR3 amino acids: CASSPWDEETQYF. In nucleotides, the CDR3 is TGTGCCAGCAGTCCCTGGGACGAAGAGACCCAGTACTTC.

Only a few counts were recorded for this clonotype. The V call is TRBV15, the J call TRBJ2-3, with D uncertain. V lost 4 bases to trimming and J lost 0 bases, with 8 bases between them. This CDR3 region has 14 residues. The germline V gene encodes CDR1 LNHNV and CDR2 YYDKDF (reference sequence). CDR3 protein: CATSKSTSTDTQYF. The CDR3 DNA follows: TGTGCCACCAGCAAGAGCACTAGCACAGATACGCAGTATTTT. Complete variable domain (other parts from reference TRBV15 and TRBJ2-3): DAMVIQNPRYQVTQFGKPVTLSCSQTLNHNVMYWYQQKSSQAPKLLFHYYDKDFNNEADTPDNFQSRRPNTSFCFLDIRSPGLGDTAMYLCATSKSTSTDTQYFGPGTRLTVL.

The chain has TRBV7-8 and TRBJ2-7; 8 bases map to TRBD2. The V gene end was trimmed by 6 bases and the J gene end by 5 bases; junction bases not matched to a gene: 9. This CDR3 contains 14 residues. Germline V gives CDR1 SGHVS, CDR2 FQNEAQ. This CDR3 is CASSYDGTSDEQYF. DNA for the CDR3: TGTGCCAGCAGTTATGACGGGACTAGTGACGAGCAGTACTTC.

This clonotype has at least ten counts. The rearrangement joins TRBV5-1 to TRBJ1-1; no clear D gene. V was trimmed by 6 bases and J by 5 bases, leaving 11 bases between them. The CDR3 is 12 residues long. CDR1 SGHRS and CDR2 YFSETQ come from the germline V gene. The CDR3 nucleotides are TGCGCCAGCAACGACCTTGGGACTGAAGCTTTCTTT. This encodes CASNDLGTEAFF.

This clonotype was counted only a few times. This rearrangement joins TRBV30 to TRBJ1-4; D may be TRBD1 (5 bases). CDR3 size: 15 residues. Trimming pared 5 bases from V and 8 bases from J, leaving 21 bases between. Germline V gene lookup returns CDR1 GTSNPN and CDR2 SVGIG (reference sequence). The CDR3 is CAWEEAANWGEKLFF. Written as DNA, the CDR3 is TGTGCCTGGGAGGAAGCGGCTAACTGGGGGGAAAAACTGTTTTTT. The full variable domain, rest sourced from reference TRBV30 and TRBJ1-4, is SQTIHQWPATLVQPVGSPLSLECTVEGTSNPNLYWYRQAAGRGLQLLFYSVGIGQISSEVPQNLSASRPQDRQFILSSKKLLLSDSGFYLCAWEEAANWGEKLFFGSGTQLSVL.

The chain carries TRBV6-5 and TRBJ2-7; D unclear. The CDR3 contains 10 residues. CDR1 and CDR2 (germline): MNHEY, SVGAGI. V lost 7 bases to trimming and J lost 2 bases, with 3 bases between them. The CDR3 loop is CASTTYEQYV. The CDR3 coding sequence is TGTGCCAGCACCACCTACGAGCAGTACGTC.

The CDR3 DNA sequence: TGCGCCAGCAGCCAAGTCAGGGTGTCTATCAATGAGCAGTTCTTC. Its protein is CASSQVRVSINEQFF. The chain has TRBV4-1 and TRBJ2-1; maybe TRBD1 (5 bases). Trimming left V 1 base short and J 6 bases short, with 13 bases between. Germline V gene lookup returns CDR1 MGHRA and CDR2 YSYEKL. The CDR3 has 15 amino acids.

This sequence joins TRBV12-3 or TRBV12-4 and TRBJ1-1, with D possibly TRBD1 on 6 matching bases. The CDR3 totals 15 residues. The V gene lost 1 base and the J gene lost 5 bases, with 14 bases spanning the gap. Here the CDR3 reads CASSLGGALGTEAFF. Written as DNA, the CDR3 is TGTGCCAGCAGTTTAGGGGGGGCCCTGGGGACTGAAGCTTTCTTT.

The chain has TRBV28 and TRBJ2-3, with 9 bases lining up with TRBD1. V shed 4 bases and J 8 bases; nucleotides not matched to a gene: 10. Looked up from germline, CDR1 is MDHEN and CDR2 is SYDVKM. This CDR3 comprises 15 residues. Here the CDR3 reads CASSSPGQGAVTQYF. In DNA, the CDR3 is TGTGCCAGCAGTTCTCCGGGACAGGGAGCGGTTACGCAGTATTTT.

This clonotype was observed at least ten times. The V call is TRBV29-1, the J call TRBJ1-2, with a weak D call TRBD1 (5 bases). Germline lookup yields CDR1 SQVTM and CDR2 ANQGSEA. The V end was cut by 7 bases, the J end by 2 bases, with 17 bases between. The length of the CDR3 is 14 residues. CDR3 in amino acids: CSAERGVENYGYTF. In DNA form, the CDR3 reads TGCAGCGCCGAACGAGGGGTGGAGAACTATGGCTACACCTTC.

J is TRBJ2-5 and V is TRBV28; unclear D gene. The ends were cut back, 6 bases at V and 5 bases at J, with 10 bases in the middle. This CDR3 has 12 residues. Germline V gives CDR1 MDHEN, CDR2 SYDVKM. The CDR3 sequence is CASRPDRETQYF. The CDR3 DNA reads TGTGCCAGCAGACCGGACCGGGAGACCCAGTACTTC.

This chain uses TRBV6-5 with TRBJ1-2, with TRBD1 matching 7 bases. Germline V gives CDR1 MNHEY, CDR2 SVGAGI. V lost 7 bases and J lost 8; bases outside the gene matches: 7. This CDR3 spans 12 amino acids. CDR3: CASKQGIQGYTF. The CDR3 DNA follows: TGTGCCAGCAAACAGGGGATCCAAGGCTACACCTTC.

CDR3 DNA: TGTGCCATCAGGCAGGGGGCCGACACTAACTATGGCTACACCTTC. It codes for CAIRQGADTNYGYTF. The chain couples TRBV10-3 to TRBJ1-2; 8 positions match TRBD1. CDR3 length: 15 amino acids. The germline V gene has CDR1 ENHRY and CDR2 SYGVKD. Trimming at V came to 6 bases and at J to 0 bases, leaving 6 bases not matched to a gene.

This rearrangement joins TRBV27 to TRBJ1-3; 8 bases match TRBD1. This CDR3 is 14 amino acids long. From germline, CDR1 is MNHEY and CDR2 SMNVEV (reference sequence). V dropped 5 bases and J dropped 3; count of bases not matched to a gene: 3. In DNA, the CDR3 is TGTGCCAGCAGTGCAGGGGGCTTTGGAAACACCATATATTTT. Translating it yields CASSAGGFGNTIYF.

The chain carries TRBV7-3 and TRBJ1-1; 7 nucleotides align to TRBD1. CDR3 size: 15 residues. The germline CDR1 and CDR2 sequences are SGHTA and FQGTGA. Germline trimming cut 0 bases from V and 5 bases from J; bases unmatched to any gene: 6. In nucleotides, the CDR3 is TGTGCCAGCAGCTTAACCGGGACAGTGGGGACTGAAGCTTTCTTT. Translation gives CASSLTGTVGTEAFF.

The gene calls are TRBV7-8 and TRBJ1-3; TRBD1 aligns across 12 bases. The CDR3 sequence is 16 residues long. V was clipped by 4 bases and J by 8 bases; unmatched bases: 9. From germline, CDR1 is SGHVS and CDR2 FQNEAQ. The CDR3: CASSYAGTGGLDTIYF. As DNA, the CDR3 is TGTGCCAGCAGCTACGCCGGGACAGGGGGCTTGGACACCATATATTTT.

This sequence joins TRBV7-2 and TRBJ1-5, with 10 bases identical to TRBD1. The CDR3 is made up of 14 amino acids. From germline, CDR1 is SGHTA and CDR2 FQGNSA. V shed 6 bases, J shed 7 bases, and the junction held 6 bases outside the gene matches. The CDR3 here is CASRRGTGDQPQHF. CDR3 DNA: TGTGCCAGCAGGAGAGGGACAGGGGACCAGCCCCAGCATTTT.

The gene calls are TRBV5-8 and TRBJ1-5, with D unresolved. Germline CDR1 is SGHTS and CDR2 is YDEGEE. This CDR3 has 14 amino acids. Trimming pared 2 bases from V and 4 bases from J, leaving 10 bases between. In DNA form, the CDR3 reads TGTGCCAGCAGCTTCTTGGCACCTAATCAGCCCCAGCATTTT. Its translation: CASSFLAPNQPQHF.

The sample holds a few counts of this clonotype. This chain uses TRBV4-1 with TRBJ2-2; D unresolved. This CDR3 contains 17 residues. Germline V lookup: CDR1 MGHRA, CDR2 YSYEKL. Trimming left V 2 bases short and J 4 bases short, with 17 bases between. CDR3 region: CASSQLVTAKGTGELFF. The CDR3 nucleotides are TGCGCCAGCAGCCAACTGGTTACCGCGAAGGGCACCGGGGAGCTGTTTTTT.